This T cell receptor beta chain was sequenced during a study of cytomegalovirus exposure and HLA in healthy donors. Assay: immunoSEQ multiplex PCR; the TCRdb copy retains only in-frame clones and omits some. The sample has over 60,000 clones; approximately 93% are singletons. This CDR3 has 13 residues. Germline CDR1 reads SNHLY; CDR2 reads FYNNEI. V dropped 9 bases and J dropped 3; count of bases not matched to a gene: 5. The clonotype originates from a man between 18 and 29 years old in good health and CMV-seropositive. V gene TRBV2 combines with J gene TRBJ2-5, with 9 bases identical to TRBD2. Sequenced sample: PBMCs. This chain's CDR3 is CARSASGEETQYF. CDR3 DNA sequence: TGTGCCAGATCTGCTAGCGGGGAAGAGACCCAGTACTTC.